These T cell receptor beta chains were read from a single sample in a study of tumor-infiltrating lymphocytes in primary liver carcinoma. Using its own MiXCR run on the multiplex PCR reads, TCRdb lists one record per CDR3 protein. The table lists 95,000 to 150,000 distinct CDR3 sequences, about 68% of them singletons. The sequencing input was liver tumor tissue from sampling region 1. Receptor source: a woman aged 60 to 75 with primary liver carcinoma and hepatitis B virus infection. Each CDR3 is given with its conserved first and last residue.

j_call v_call cdr3_aa
TRBJ1-5 TRBV11-3 CASISLPPGTGDNQPQHF
TRBJ1-5 TRBV12-3/TRBV12-4 CASSSSRRIGRNQPQHF
TRBJ2-1 TRBV14 CASSPKLTGNEQFF
TRBJ2-3 TRBV5-1 CANSAQLAGVPDTQYF
TRBJ2-5 TRBV5-1 CVSGAAETQYF
TRBJ2-3 TRBV12-3/TRBV12-4 CASSLSGRAQDTQYF
TRBJ1-2 TRBV12-3/TRBV12-4 CASSPGSFYGYTF
TRBJ2-1 TRBV29-1 CSVDGLAGLNEQFF
TRBJ1-1 TRBV5-1 CASSSRGQGQNTEAFF
TRBJ1-1 TRBV4-2 CASSPLDRENTEAFF
TRBJ2-2 TRBV28 CAVLSGRNTGELFF